This T cell receptor beta chain came from a study of cytomegalovirus exposure and HLA in healthy donors (dated by TCRdb to 2015 to 2018). About the full investigation: An earlier analysis of fewer than 750 of the donors reported over 250 Gb of sequence data and 100 million to 120 million unique TCR beta sequences obtained from some 170 million T cells. Rather than using new phenotypic data, the later analysis identified candidate immune exposures from TCR beta sequences and from how often those sequences occurred across donors. Among almost 400 genotyped donors of the cohort, an average of approximately 230,000 unique TCR beta nucleotide sequences were sequenced per donor, about a sixth of them non-productive. A separate validation cohort of about 110 different subjects was used in addition to the roughly 720-subject first cohort. To predict cytomegalovirus infection status, the study combined high-throughput TCR immunosequencing, statistical association of individual TCRs with disease status, and machine learning. Of the 300 to 500 genotyped donors, 81% were placed in the genetic ancestry cluster associated with self-reported Caucasian donors. HLA typing included class I and class II loci at four-digit resolution. Approximately 300 gigabases of sequencing data and tens of millions of unique TCR sequences made up an early release that covered approximately 650 HLA-typed donors. A later genetic analysis took genome-wide SNP genotypes for about three fifths of the 666 donors and used that subset as a discovery cohort. Alongside the repertoire data, information on donor age, sex, ethnicity and CMV serostatus was compiled. The study aimed to test whether signatures of past pathogen exposure could be identified by cataloging public T cell receptors. The T cell repertoires of roughly 660 subjects were profiled by immunosequencing and related to cytomegalovirus serostatus. A later analysis re-analyzed previously published TCR beta repertoires from 600 to 850 donors and added high-resolution HLA genotyping to study TCR occurrence patterns. To decide whether each TCR beta V gene segment behaved as functional or pseudogenic, an earlier analysis of some 600 of the donors relied on high-throughput TCR beta sequencing. Typing coverage varied by locus: about 620-630 donors for A, B, C, DRB1 and DQB1; 522 for DQA1; 606 for DPA1; 450 to 480 for DPB1. All discovery cohort repertoires had been generated using a single sequencing platform. Five DR-DQ haplotypes were treated as single units for association and clustering because of strong linkage in the cohort. What the research found in general, with its limitations: A later analysis associated 15,000 to 20,000 TCR beta sequences with specific HLA alleles at a false discovery rate of 0.05. Because HLA typing was unavailable for some donors at each locus, only the typed subset was used in association tests. The earlier analysis of 587 of the donors excluded roughly 16 rarely observed V segments, including chromosome 9 orphons, because counts were too low. A further reported finding was that TCR beta sequences accurately predicted the HLA-A and HLA-B alleles for most subjects in the first cohort. Three of the identified cytomegalovirus-associated TCR beta chains were confirmed in vitro to be specific for cytomegalovirus antigens. Some IMGT-functional V segments, including TRBV6-2 and TRBV6-3, could not be distinguished by the 87-base-pair reads and were therefore excluded. Correlated functional status among segregating V segments might be attributable to linkage disequilibrium, but an unknown experimental factor could not be ruled out. In a later genetic analysis, a missense DCLRE1C variant was associated with V-gene and J-gene trimming of TCR beta chains, and the association was replicated in an independent cohort. According to a later analysis, TCR association rates differed among HLA loci, with DRB1 alleles showing the most associated TCRs and HLA-C alleles showing the fewest. Presence/absence analyses assumed roughly uniform sequencing depth across donors, an assumption that may not hold. The study gave a list of around 170 TCR beta chains associated with cytomegalovirus. The classifier was reported to diagnose cytomegalovirus status with high specificity and sensitivity in both the original cohort and the validation cohort. According to a later analysis, parvovirus B19, influenza, CMV and Epstein-Barr virus appeared linked to several top co-occurrence clusters. In an earlier analysis of over 550 of the donors, most TCR beta V segments were observed in productive rearrangements about 87% or about 30% of the time, broadly matching IMGT annotations. While some public TCRs were present in many individuals, most TCR sequences turned up only very rarely across donors. Compared with equally common non-associated chains, HLA-associated TCR beta chains in a later analysis were more clonally expanded and had lower generation probabilities. The cohort was sequenced for TCR beta chains only, and without alpha or paired-chain data the features that could be detected were limited. The authors suggested that the approach could potentially be generalized to other disease states and immunological phenotypes. The only immune exposure information available for the cohort was CMV serostatus. Assigning TCR associations to individual alleles was difficult when HLA alleles, especially DR and DQ, strongly co-occurred. According to a later genetic analysis, donors in an Asian-associated ancestry cluster had fewer N-insertions in productive TCRs than the approximately 690-donor mean. The sequencing pipeline was judged likely to have produced a cluster of highly shared sequence variants as a technical artifact. A later analysis found that most CMV-associated TCR beta chains appeared HLA-restricted, with HLA associations seemingly driven largely by CMV exposure.

The CDR3 runs 15 amino acids, cysteine and phenylalanine included. Just the 45-base CDR3 DNA is kept, in frame starting at base 1. V is reduced by 1 base and J by 5 bases, leaving a spacing of 12 bases between them. Looking up the germline V gene (reference sequence) yields CDR1 SEHNR and CDR2 FQNEAQ. The cohort was made up of roughly 670 healthy bone marrow donors. Cohort members were all nominally healthy when sampled, although unrecorded immune exposures were likely present. The donor was CMV seropositive and was included in the group of 250 to 350 seropositive cohort members. A peripheral blood sample was provided by each donor, and peripheral blood mononuclear cells were used for TCR beta sequencing. Genomic DNA extraction from the blood cell samples was performed with the Qiagen DNeasy Blood Extraction Kit. This clone was recorded only once. Its recognized antigen is unknown. The sample holds no much larger clone one base away, and base qualities are not on file.

Receptor libraries were prepared by the immunoSEQ multiplex PCR assay. The multiplex PCR relied on a mix of 60 forward primers for TCR Vbeta segments and 13 reverse primers for TCR Jbeta segments. A multiplex PCR assay on genomic DNA amplified the CDR3 region of rearranged TCR beta genes. On the Illumina HiSeq System, the amplified TCR beta libraries were sequenced as 87-base-pair reads. The source study handled its data this way. Across the 670 or so repertoires, a later analysis counted about 81 million unique TCR beta chains, about 10 million of which were shared by at least two donors. Raw reads were error-corrected and collapsed into unique sequences by a nearest-neighbor algorithm in which closely related sequences were merged to remove PCR and sequencing errors. Alignment of CDR3 sequences to IMGT reference sequences was used to assign V, D and J gene segments. Each retained sequence needed at least a six-nucleotide match to both a V gene segment and a J gene segment. Rearrangements were classified as productive when the CDR3 lacked stop codons and remained in frame with V and J, and all other rearrangements were classified as non-productive. Following IMGT convention, CDR3 was defined as the stretch from the second conserved V-encoded cysteine to the conserved J-encoded phenylalanine. The earlier analysis of 500 to 600 of the donors excluded sequences that lacked an unambiguous match to a single V gene segment. In an earlier analysis of several hundred of the donors, V segments were called functional above 56.7% productive rearrangements and were called segregating when the between-donor standard deviation exceeded 5%. A statistical classification framework was developed to diagnose cytomegalovirus status using the catalog of TCR beta chain sequences. V and J gene assignment, in a later analysis, came from comparing TCR nucleotide sequences with IMGT/GENE-DB human TR gene sequences. The TCRdist pipeline was used in a later analysis to assign CDR3 sequences and most-parsimonious VDJ recombination scenarios. In a later analysis, every TCR beta chain was defined by the combination of its CDR3 amino acid sequence and its V-gene family, and reads without a unique V-gene family were dropped. In a later analysis, 450 to 600 highly shared, low-generation-probability nucleotide sequences were removed to address suspected cross-contamination and a sequencing artifact. For each public chain, a later analysis derived a clonal expansion index from normalized ranks of inferred template counts within each repertoire. In a later analysis, generation probabilities were computed using a VDJ recombination model fitted to out-of-frame rearrangements, and the results were checked against IGoR. In a later analysis, TCR-TCR, TCR-HLA and TCR-CMV co-occurrence was scored with hypergeometric tests, and a repertoire-size bias correction was applied to TCR pairs. In a later analysis, false discovery rates were estimated by permuting HLA or CMV assignments 20 times. In a later analysis, co-occurring TCRs were grouped using DBSCAN, and TCRdist sequence similarity was added for clustering within HLA-allele-positive subsets. Repertoires with fewer than 30,000 or more than 120,000 public chains, plus five repertoires with anomalous nucleotide sharing, were excluded from co-occurrence clustering. TCRdb obtained this table from immuneACCESS and retained in-frame rearrangements with V and J assigned. These tables miss some clones; where compared with another copy, unresolved V genes account for less than half of the shortfall, and the remainder is unexplained. V and J calls and clone size come straight from that table; D and trimming were deduced from the DNA. Present in this sample are 75,000 to 100,000 clones, over 75% of which were seen just once. Of the sample, approximately 5.4% is held by the ten largest clones.

The chain links TRBV7-9 with TRBJ2-1, with TRBD1 tentatively as D gene (5 bases match). This sequence was found in a man aged 35-49 years in good health and CMV-seropositive. Sequencing was carried out using PBMCs. In nucleotide form, the sequence is TGTGCCAGCAGCTTAGGGGGCTACCGTAACAATGAGCAGTTCTTC. It translates to CASSLGGYRNNEQFF.